This T cell receptor (beta chain) was retrieved from a study of radiotherapy plus CTLA-4 blockade in lung cancer (dated by TCRdb to 2017 to 2018). With regard to the full study: Objective responses occurred in roughly 19% of enrolled patients, and 31% achieved disease control. The study at large found these results: TCR clones derived from tumors expanded in peripheral blood after treatment with radiotherapy and ipilimumab. The strongest predictors of response, as reported, were early dynamic changes in blood T cell clones along with a rise in serum interferon-beta after radiation.

CDR1 MNHEY and CDR2 SMNVEV are derived from the germline V gene (reference sequence). The CDR3 spans 18 residues, from the cysteine through the phenylalanine. Only CDR3 DNA remains: 54 bases, in frame from the first base. V loses 0 bases of germline sequence and J loses 2 bases, and the interval between the two ends is 20 bases. The study evaluated CTLA-4 blockade (ipilimumab) given together with focal radiation therapy in patients who had chemo-refractory metastatic non-small-cell lung cancer. Note on this clone: There is no known antigen for this receptor. Base qualities are not at hand, and no much larger clone is one base apart.

Libraries were prepared through the immunoSEQ multiplex PCR assay. The table comes from immuneACCESS by way of TCRdb, which keeps in-frame sequences with V and J called. Part of the clones is missing from these tables; in studies checked, under half for an unresolved V gene and the rest for unknown reasons. This sample is represented by around 85,000 clones; approximately 83% of them were singletons. The biggest ten clones account for more than 2% of the sample. Sequences were derived from peripheral blood, sampled from a patient treated with radiotherapy plus ipilimumab. The chain is assembled from TRBV27 and TRBJ2-7, and perhaps TRBD1 as D gene, on 6 matching bases. The receptor's source is a human donor with non-small cell lung cancer who had a partial response to radiotherapy plus ipilimumab. This receptor carries the CDR3 CASSLSPLGQTVTYEQYF. The DNA sequence is given as TGTGCCAGCAGTTTATCCCCCTTAGGACAGACAGTGACCTACGAGCAGTACTTC.